These 25 T cell receptor beta chains were sequenced from one sample in a study of blood T cell repertoires in COVID-19. TCRdb's copy holds only in-frame clones and misses some; the assay was immunoSEQ multiplex PCR. The profile covers more than 90,000 clones, with around 80% appearing a single time and around 4% taken by the ten largest. Source material: peripheral blood. These TCRs come from a man aged 55 to 69 with acute or convalescent COVID-19.

CDR3 residues: CASSVTTQGEQFF. The DNA of the CDR3 is TGTGCCAGCAGCGTGACAACTCAGGGAGAGCAGTTCTTC. The rearrangement links TRBV9 to TRBJ2-1; maybe TRBD1 (5 bases). Between the trimmed V and J ends, which lost 2 bases and 10 bases, there was a span of 13 bases. Per the germline V gene, CDR1 is SGDLS and CDR2 is YYNGEE. CDR3 length equals 13 residues.

The chain couples TRBV4-2 to TRBJ2-3; 11 positions agree with TRBD1. This CDR3 spans 17 amino acids. Trimming removed 0 bases from V and 4 bases from J; junction bases left unmatched: 6. Per germline, CDR1 LGHNA and CDR2 YNFKEQ. The CDR3 nucleotides read TGTGCCAGCAGCCAAGACGGGACAGGGGGTGGTGCAGATACGCAGTATTTT. Its protein product is CASSQDGTGGGADTQYF.

The chain has TRBV6-4 and TRBJ2-1; weak D call: TRBD2 (6 bases). Germline loops: CDR1 MRHNA, CDR2 SNTAGT. The CDR3 has 15 amino acids. With 3 bases removed from V and 7 bases from J, the gap between germline ends came to 16 bases. In nucleotides, the CDR3 is TGTGCCAGCAGTGAAATGTTCGGGGGAGGAAATGAGCAGTTCTTC. This translates into CASSEMFGGGNEQFF.

This clone was seen once. This chain uses TRBV30 with TRBJ2-1, with a tentative D call TRBD1 (6 bases). V dropped 6 bases and J dropped 5 bases, with 14 bases sitting between them. Germline V CDR1 and CDR2: GTSNPN, SVGIG (reference sequence). CDR3 length: 13 residues. Written as DNA, the CDR3 is TGTGCCTGCTTCGGGACAAAAAACAATGAGCAGTTCTTC. Translated, it gives CACFGTKNNEQFF.

The J gene is TRBJ2-3, the V gene TRBV27, with 10 nucleotides matching TRBD2. Looked up from germline, CDR1 is MNHEY and CDR2 is SMNVEV (reference sequence). The CDR3 spans 13 residues. V trimming: 10 bases; J trimming: 8 bases; junction bases outside the gene matches: 9. DNA of the CDR3: TGTGCCATCCGGGCTACTAGCGGGGCTACGCAGTATTTT. This sequence encodes CAIRATSGATQYF.

This sequence joins TRBV5-1 and TRBJ1-4; TRBD1 might be the D (6 bases). V shed 4 bases and J shed 0 bases, with 10 bases lying between them. Germline assignment: CDR1 SGHRS and CDR2 YFSETQ. The CDR3 runs to 15 residues. The CDR3 DNA sequence: TGCGCCAGCAGCGGGCAGGGGTCAACTAATGAAAAACTGTTTTTT. Translated: CASSGQGSTNEKLFF.

The chain recombines TRBV19 with TRBJ2-1; D perhaps matches TRBD2 (6 bases). The ends were cut back, 5 bases at V and 2 bases at J, with 13 bases in the middle. Germline assignment: CDR1 LNHDA and CDR2 SQIVND (reference sequence). The CDR3 sequence is 15 residues long. Here the CDR3 DNA reads TGTGCCAGTAGTCGGCCGGGAGTCACCTACAATGAGCAGTTCTTC. Translated: CASSRPGVTYNEQFF.

The chain carries TRBV7-2 and TRBJ2-1; 7 nucleotides line up with TRBD1. The length of the CDR3 is 14 residues. Germline values: CDR1 SGHTA, CDR2 FQGNSA. V shed 2 bases and J 8 bases; nucleotides not matched to a gene: 6. CDR3 sequence: CASSLSRGNDEQFF. The CDR3 DNA sequence: TGTGCCAGCAGCTTATCCAGGGGGAACGATGAGCAGTTCTTC. The full variable domain, its missing parts supplied by reference TRBV7-2 and TRBJ2-1, is GAGVSQSPSNKVTEKGKDVELRCDPISGHTALYWYRQSLGQGLEFLIYFQGNSAPDKSGLPSDRFSAERTGGSVSTLTIQRTQQEDSAVYLCASSLSRGNDEQFFGPGTRLTVL.

The CDR3 nucleotides read TGTGCCATCAGACCTATACGGGGGAACGGCTATGGCTACACCTTC. As protein: CAIRPIRGNGYGYTF. The V call is TRBV10-3, the J call TRBJ1-2; TRBD1 might be the D (5 bases). The length of the CDR3 is 15 residues. V lost 6 bases and J 4 bases, leaving 18 bases between the germline ends. Germline CDR1 reads ENHRY; CDR2 reads SYGVKD.

The CDR3 nucleotides are TGTGCCAGCTCCTGGACAGGGGACAATCAGCCCCAGCATTTT. Protein: CASSWTGDNQPQHF. The rearrangement joins TRBV18 to TRBJ1-5; 9 bases align to TRBD1. The CDR3 runs to 14 residues. Germline lookup yields CDR1 KGHSH and CDR2 LQKENI. V shed 6 bases and J 3 bases; nucleotides not matched to a gene: 3.

As concerns this clone: The sample contains more than one DNA sequence encoding this CDR3. The chain carries TRBV24-1 and TRBJ1-2, with unresolved D. The CDR3 length is 13 residues. V lost 2 bases and J 0 bases, leaving 3 bases between the germline ends. CDR1 is KGHDR and CDR2 is SFDVKD in the germline V gene. The CDR3 nucleotides are TGTGCCACCAGTGATTCGTCTAACTATGGCTACACCTTC. This sequence encodes CATSDSSNYGYTF.

This chain connects TRBV10-2 to TRBJ2-1; TRBD1 matches at 8 bases. V lost 7 bases and J lost 5; bases outside the gene matches: 4. Per germline, CDR1 WSHSY and CDR2 SAAADI. This CDR3 is built from 13 residues. In DNA form, the CDR3 reads TGCGCCAGCACCGGGGACAGGAACAATGAGCAGTTCTTC. As protein: CASTGDRNNEQFF.

J is TRBJ2-5 and V is TRBV3-1 (or the pseudogene TRBV3-2); D call uncertain. The germline CDR1 and CDR2 sequences are LGHDT and YNNKEL (reference sequence). V was shortened by 2 bases and J by 5 bases, with 27 bases between the two germline ends. This CDR3 is 19 amino acids long. The CDR3 DNA reads TGTGCCAGCAGCCAACCTTTACTCAAGTCGGAGCTGGTCGTGGAGACCCAGTACTTC. Translation gives CASSQPLLKSELVVETQYF.

The chain combines TRBV14 with TRBJ1-4; D uncertain. CDR1 and CDR2 (germline): SGHDN, FVKESK. The CDR3 length is 13 residues. V was pared by 4 bases and J by 0 bases, with 3 bases between. Written as DNA, the CDR3 is TGTGCCAGCAGCCGAGCAACTAATGAAAAACTGTTTTTT. Amino acids: CASSRATNEKLFF.

This clone was seen a few times. The chain recombines TRBV25-1 with TRBJ2-1, with D maybe TRBD1 (6 bases). The germline gives CDR1 MGHDK, CDR2 SYGVNS. The CDR3 length is 12 residues. The V end lost 5 bases, the J end lost 9 bases, and 11 bases lay between the germline ends. The CDR3 sequence: CASSQGGTEQFF. The CDR3 DNA follows: TGTGCCAGCAGTCAAGGGGGTACTGAGCAGTTCTTC.

This chain uses TRBV2 with TRBJ1-1; tentatively, D is TRBD1 (5 bases). There are 16 residues in the CDR3. Germline V CDR1 and CDR2: SNHLY, FYNNEI. The ends were cut back, 1 base at V and 4 bases at J, with 16 bases in the middle. Here the CDR3 DNA reads TGTGCCAGCAGTGAAGGGCACCGGGGGGGGACCACTGAAGCTTTCTTT. This sequence encodes CASSEGHRGGTTEAFF.

V gene TRBV7-2 combines with J gene TRBJ2-1, with 7 nucleotides matching TRBD1. Losses at the gene ends were 3 bases for V and 5 bases for J; bases not matched to a gene: 7. The CDR3 consists of 15 residues. Germline CDR1 is SGHTA and CDR2 is FQGNSA. CDR3 sequence: CASSFRQGRNNEQFF. DNA for the CDR3: TGTGCCAGCAGCTTCCGACAGGGAAGAAACAATGAGCAGTTCTTC.

As concerns this clone: This sample includes further DNA sequences coding for the same CDR3. The chain recombines TRBV10-2 with TRBJ2-3, with TRBD2 matching over 7 bases. In germline, CDR1 is WSHSY, CDR2 SAAADI. The length of the CDR3 is 16 residues. V shed 8 bases and J 1 base; nucleotides not matched to a gene: 12. The CDR3 DNA reads as TGCGCCAGCGGGGGGGGGAGGAATTTTCGCACAGATACGCAGTATTTT. Encoded protein: CASGGGRNFRTDTQYF.

DNA for the CDR3: TGTGCCTTCCTCGTTAGCGGGTTGAGTGGAAATGAGCAGTTCTTC. Encoded protein: CAFLVSGLSGNEQFF. V and J are TRBV30 and TRBJ2-1; 7 nucleotides match TRBD2. Unmatched junction bases numbered 16, after V lost 7 bases and J lost 7 bases. Germline V gives CDR1 GTSNPN, CDR2 SVGIG (reference sequence). This CDR3 comprises 15 residues.

The chain couples TRBV19 to TRBJ1-6, with TRBD1 identical over 7 bases. The length of the CDR3 is 13 residues. V dropped 7 bases and J dropped 6; count of bases not matched to a gene: 3. CDR1 LNHDA and CDR2 SQIVND come from the germline V gene (reference sequence). As DNA, the CDR3 is TGTGCCAGTAACCGGGACAGTAATTCACCCCTCCACTTT. Protein product: CASNRDSNSPLHF.

CDR3 in amino acids: CASSIDPGIGYGYTF. As DNA, the CDR3 is TGTGCCAGTAGTATAGATCCGGGGATCGGCTATGGCTACACCTTC. The chain employs TRBV19 and TRBJ1-2; D is undetermined. Germline CDR1 LNHDA, CDR2 SQIVND (reference sequence). The length of the CDR3 is 15 residues. V dropped 0 bases and J dropped 4 bases, with 12 bases sitting between them. The full variable domain, its missing parts supplied by reference TRBV19 and TRBJ1-2, is DGGITQSPKYLFRKEGQNVTLSCEQNLNHDAMYWYRQDPGQGLRLIYYSQIVNDFQKGDIAEGYSVSREKKESFPLTVTSAQKNPTAFYLCASSIDPGIGYGYTFGSGTRLTVV.

This clone has a handful of counts. The chain uses TRBV7-9 and TRBJ2-3; 15 nucleotides line up with TRBD2. V gave up 5 bases and J gave up 5 bases; unmatched junction bases: 5. The CDR3 is made up of 16 amino acids. CDR1 is SEHNR and CDR2 is FQNEAQ in the germline V gene (reference sequence). This CDR3 reads CASSLGLAGGRDTQYF. The CDR3 region has the DNA TGTGCCAGCAGCCTGGGACTAGCGGGAGGACGAGATACGCAGTATTTT.

The V gene is TRBV5-4, the J gene TRBJ1-6; D is ambiguous. The CDR3 length is 16 residues. Trimming stripped 4 bases from V and 7 bases from J, with 18 bases between. Germline values: CDR1 SGHNT, CDR2 YYREEE (reference sequence). The CDR3 DNA sequence: TGTGCCAGCAGCCAAGTCGGGTCAAGGCAAAATTCACCCCTCCACTTT. Amino acid sequence: CASSQVGSRQNSPLHF.

The V and J genes are TRBV5-6 and TRBJ2-1; D uncertain. V was clipped by 2 bases and J by 7 bases, with 4 bases between them. The CDR3 runs 11 residues. Germline CDR1 and CDR2: SGHDT and YYEEEE. CDR3 in amino acids: CASSFGNEQFF. The CDR3 bases are TGTGCCAGCAGCTTCGGGAATGAGCAGTTCTTC. The full variable domain, rest sourced from reference TRBV5-6 and TRBJ2-1, is DAGVTQSPTHLIKTRGQQVTLRCSPKSGHDTVSWYQQALGQGPQFIFQYYEEEERQRGNFPDRFSGHQFPNYSSELNVNALLLGDSALYLCASSFGNEQFFGPGTRLTVL.

This clone was seen a handful of times. The J gene is TRBJ1-2, the V gene TRBV7-9, with 7 bases that match TRBD1. CDR1 is SEHNR, CDR2 FQNEAQ, per germline (reference sequence). Trimming took 8 bases from V and 4 from J; bases not matched to a gene: 16. The CDR3 consists of 16 residues. Here the CDR3 DNA reads TGTGCCAGCTCGGGGACAGCCAATAGCCTTTTCTATGGCTACACCTTC. Translation: CASSGTANSLFYGYTF.